What follows is one T cell receptor (beta chain) and its context. Its target is unknown. The record originates from a study of cytomegalovirus exposure and HLA in healthy donors. Nominally healthy donors provided the samples, though records likely missed some immune exposures. The PCR employed 60 Vbeta primers together with 13 Jbeta primers. Sequenced by immunoSEQ multiplex PCR; TCRdb stores in-frame clones only, minus some. The top ten hold roughly 0.6% of the sample, which has 75,000 to 100,000 clones, around 78% seen once. Trimming pared 3 bases from V and 4 bases from J, leaving 22 bases between. Germline lookup yields CDR1 SGHRS and CDR2 YFSETQ. The CDR3 loop spans 17 amino acids. Broader study findings: Most TCRs appeared rarely, but some public TCRs recurred in many donors. Per a prior analysis, the majority of TCR beta V segments were productive roughly 90% or roughly 30% of the time. According to a later analysis, most TCR beta chains associated with CMV appeared HLA-restricted.

This receptor was identified in a young man in good health and CMV-seronegative. The rearrangement joins TRBV5-1 to TRBJ1-2; D unclear. Sequencing was performed on PBMCs. CDR3 loop: CASSSDGGVEFIYGYTF. CDR3 coding DNA: TGCGCCAGCAGCTCGGACGGAGGAGTAGAATTTATCTATGGCTACACCTTC.